This T cell receptor beta chain comes out of a study of T-cell memory formation after mild COVID-19. Study as a whole: Largely, TCR clusters stayed within a single donor.

Study-wide results and limits: Contracting clones from day 15 to 85 had balanced CD4/CD8; later expanders favoured CD4+. Contracting CD4+ clones sat mainly in CM and EM; CD8+ in EMRA.

To note about this clonotype: The antigen remains unidentified.

CDR1 SNHLY and CDR2 FYNNEI come from the germline V gene. V was pared by 1 base and J by 3 bases, with 10 bases between. The CDR3 length is 14 residues. Sample barcodes and UMIs were carried by the TCR alpha and TCR beta cDNA libraries that 5'RACE generated with constant-segment primers. TCRdb called the 5' RACE reads again in MiXCR, with one record for every CDR3 protein. This repertoire shows about 600,000 distinct CDR3 sequences, roughly 21% found once; its top ten account for roughly 8.3%. The TCR sequence derives from an adult woman who had mild COVID-19 (a few samples of this study predate the infection). Cell type and time point are not known. The chain uses TRBV2 and TRBJ2-7, with D possibly TRBD2 on 5 matching bases. Sequences were obtained from PBMCs or a T cell subset sorted from them (not recorded which). The CDR3 nucleotides read TGTGCCAGCAGTGAAGGGCTAGCTCTCTACGAGCAGTACTTC. Encoded protein: CASSEGLALYEQYF. The full variable domain, completed using reference TRBV2 and TRBJ2-7, is EPEVTQTPSHQVTQMGQEVILRCVPISNHLYFYWYRQILGQKVEFLVSFYNNEISEKSEIFDDQFSVERPDGSNFTLKIRSTKLEDSAMYFCASSEGLALYEQYFGPGTRLTVT.